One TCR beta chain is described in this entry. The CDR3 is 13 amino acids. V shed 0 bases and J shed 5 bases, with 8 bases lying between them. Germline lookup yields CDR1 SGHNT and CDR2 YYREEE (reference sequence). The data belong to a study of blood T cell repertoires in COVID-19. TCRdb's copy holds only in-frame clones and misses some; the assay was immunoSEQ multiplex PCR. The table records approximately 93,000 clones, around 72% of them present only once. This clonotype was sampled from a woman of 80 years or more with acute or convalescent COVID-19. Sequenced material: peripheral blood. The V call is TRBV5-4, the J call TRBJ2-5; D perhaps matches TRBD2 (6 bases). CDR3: CASSLGGRETQYF. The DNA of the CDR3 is TGTGCCAGCAGCTTGGGAGGGAGGGAGACCCAGTACTTC.